This record looks at one T cell receptor (beta chain) sequence and its context. The data belong to a study of OX40 agonist ivuxolimab in advanced cancers. Using immunoSEQ multiplex PCR, the repertoire was profiled, and TCRdb retains in-frame clones only, with some absent. Counted here are 150,000 to 180,000 clones, roughly 92% occurring once; the ten biggest clones make up 0.31%. This CDR3 has 14 residues. CDR1 and CDR2 (germline): MDHEN, SYDVKM. Trimming stripped 8 bases from V and 0 bases from J, with 10 bases between. The chain is built from TRBV28 and TRBJ2-2, with D possibly matching TRBD2 (6 bases). Source: CD4+ or CD8+ T cells sorted from blood, taken in a trial of the OX40 agonist ivuxolimab. The sequence was collected from an adult with an advanced solid tumor such as melanoma, head and neck, liver or kidney cancer. DNA of the CDR3: TGTGCCAGCCGAGGGACTCCGAACACCGGGGAGCTGTTTTTT. It is translated as CASRGTPNTGELFF.